Each of the 21 T cell receptor beta chains below was sequenced from the same sample in a study of cytomegalovirus exposure and HLA in healthy donors. The PCR was carried out with 60 Vbeta primers and 13 Jbeta primers. Only in-frame clones appear in the TCRdb table, and some are missing; sequencing was by immunoSEQ multiplex PCR. This table has fewer than 250,000 clones, 60% to 80% appearing once. Input material: PBMCs. These receptors were taken from a woman younger than 45 in good health and CMV-seropositive.

This chain uses TRBV27 with TRBJ1-5; TRBD1 matches at 7 bases. The CDR3 totals 14 residues. CDR1 and CDR2 from the germline V gene are MNHEY and SMNVEV (reference sequence). V shed 5 bases and J 2 bases; nucleotides not matched to a gene: 3. The chain's CDR3 is CASSPGTGNQPQHF. CDR3 in DNA: TGTGCCAGCAGTCCCGGGACAGGCAATCAGCCCCAGCATTTT.

The gene calls are TRBV4-1 and TRBJ1-1; perhaps TRBD1 as D (5 bases). The V end lost 1 base, the J end lost 6 bases, and 18 bases lay between the germline ends. There are 16 residues in the CDR3. Germline V CDR1 and CDR2: MGHRA, YSYEKL. CDR3 residues: CASSQGPVGGGPEAFF. The CDR3 coding sequence is TGCGCCAGCAGCCAAGGTCCCGTTGGGGGAGGCCCTGAAGCTTTCTTT.

The chain carries TRBV6-6 and TRBJ2-7; unclear D gene. Germline CDR1 reads MNHNY; CDR2 reads SVGAGI (reference sequence). This CDR3 is 11 amino acids long. With 6 bases removed from V and 3 bases from J, the gap between germline ends came to 6 bases. CDR3 sequence (DNA): TGTGCCAGCAGCCAGGACTACGAGCAGTACTTC. Translation gives CASSQDYEQYF.

This chain uses TRBV6-5 with TRBJ1-4; TRBD1 aligns across 8 bases. The germline CDR1 and CDR2 sequences are MNHEY and SVGAGI. V trimming: 0 bases; J trimming: 8 bases; junction bases outside the gene matches: 8. The CDR3 contains 16 residues. The CDR3 bases are TGTGCCAGCAGTTACTCTCGGACAGGGCGGGGGGAAAAACTGTTTTTT. It encodes CASSYSRTGRGEKLFF.

V is TRBV19 and J is TRBJ1-2, with D tentatively TRBD1 (6 bases). V gave up 3 bases and J gave up 0 bases, with 11 bases separating them. Germline V gives CDR1 LNHDA, CDR2 SQIVND (reference sequence). The CDR3 covers 15 residues. The CDR3, as DNA: TGTGCCAGTAGTATGTACAGGGAAGCTAACTATGGCTACACCTTC. Encoded protein: CASSMYREANYGYTF. Drawing the rest from reference TRBV19 and TRBJ1-2, the complete variable domain is DGGITQSPKYLFRKEGQNVTLSCEQNLNHDAMYWYRQDPGQGLRLIYYSQIVNDFQKGDIAEGYSVSREKKESFPLTVTSAQKNPTAFYLCASSMYREANYGYTFGSGTRLTVV.

V and J are TRBV6-1 and TRBJ1-1; D not certain. CDR1 and CDR2 from the germline V gene are MNHNS and SASEGT. CDR3 length equals 13 residues. The V and J ends lost 3 bases and 5 bases respectively, with 10 bases between them. CDR3 loop: CASSESPRTEAFF. CDR3 coding DNA: TGTGCCAGCAGTGAGTCGCCCCGGACTGAAGCTTTCTTT.

The J gene is TRBJ2-7, the V gene TRBV6-6, with D hard to call. Germline V gene data show CDR1 as MNHNY and CDR2 as SVGAGI (reference sequence). The CDR3 is 11 amino acids. The V end was cut by 5 bases, the J end by 7 bases, with 9 bases between. CDR3 in DNA: TGTGCCAGCAGTGCCTCACAAGAGCAGTACTTC. It translates to CASSASQEQYF.

The V gene is TRBV27, the J gene TRBJ1-1; D is unresolved. With 2 bases removed from V and 7 bases from J, the gap between germline ends came to 11 bases. The CDR3 totals 13 residues. Germline CDR1 MNHEY, CDR2 SMNVEV (reference sequence). The chain's CDR3 is CASSLREGDEAFF. The CDR3 DNA reads TGTGCCAGCAGTTTACGGGAGGGCGATGAAGCTTTCTTT.

V is TRBV18 and J is TRBJ1-1; D is unclear. The length of the CDR3 is 15 residues. V lost 6 bases, J lost 0 bases, and 14 bases lay in between. CDR1 and CDR2 from the germline V gene are KGHSH and LQKENI. The CDR3 loop is CASSPRGVMNTEAFF. CDR3 sequence (DNA): TGTGCCAGCTCTCCCCGGGGAGTTATGAACACTGAAGCTTTCTTT.

This chain's CDR3 is CASNQDRGAYEQYF. The DNA of the CDR3 is TGTGCCAGCAACCAGGACAGGGGGGCCTACGAGCAGTACTTC. The chain links TRBV5-4 to TRBJ2-5, with 10 bases matching TRBD1. The J call may not be correct, given that the DNA end is closer to TRBJ2-7. The CDR3 totals 14 residues. From germline, CDR1 is SGHNT and CDR2 YYREEE (reference sequence).

The rearrangement joins TRBV9 to TRBJ2-7; TRBD2 aligns across 7 bases. J gave up 3 bases and V 0 bases, and 6 bases lay outside the gene matches. This CDR3 contains 15 residues. CDR1 SGDLS and CDR2 YYNGEE come from the germline V gene. CDR3 nucleotide sequence: TGTGCCAGCAGCGTAGCGGGGGGAGCGGGCTACGAGCAGTACTTC. Translating gives CASSVAGGAGYEQYF.

Here the CDR3 DNA reads TGTGCCAGCAGCTTGAACCCTAGCGGGATTTACGAGCAGTACTTC. Translation gives CASSLNPSGIYEQYF. The rearrangement uses TRBV5-6 and TRBJ2-7, with 9 nucleotides matching TRBD2. From germline, CDR1 is SGHDT and CDR2 YYEEEE. The CDR3 is 15 residues long. V trimming: 1 base; J trimming: 4 bases; junction bases outside the gene matches: 6.

This chain joins TRBV28 and TRBJ1-2; TRBD1 might be the D (5 bases). The CDR3 spans 14 residues. V gave up 1 base and J gave up 8 bases, with 14 bases separating them. CDR1 MDHEN and CDR2 SYDVKM come from the germline V gene. The CDR3 reads CASSLSGNTGGYTF. The CDR3 DNA reads as TGTGCCAGCAGTTTATCCGGTAACACAGGCGGCTACACCTTC.

V and J are TRBV27 and TRBJ1-1; D possibly corresponds to TRBD1 (5 bases). Trimming removed 3 bases from V and 6 bases from J, with 11 bases in between. Germline V gives CDR1 MNHEY, CDR2 SMNVEV (reference sequence). The CDR3 runs to 13 residues. CDR3 in amino acids: CASSLRGPAEAFF. The DNA for the CDR3 is TGTGCCAGCAGTTTGCGGGGACCAGCTGAAGCTTTCTTT.

The chain employs TRBV4-2 and TRBJ2-1; 10 bases are a match to TRBD2. Unmatched junction bases numbered 8, after V lost 4 bases and J lost 5 bases. The CDR3 has 16 amino acids. Germline V gives CDR1 LGHNA, CDR2 YNFKEQ. The CDR3 coding sequence is TGTGCCAGCAGCCTCTCCCCTCTAGCGGGGGACAATGAGCAGTTCTTC. Amino acid sequence: CASSLSPLAGDNEQFF.

This chain uses TRBV2 with TRBJ2-5, with a tentative D call TRBD2 (6 bases). This CDR3 contains 13 residues. V lost 3 bases to trimming and J lost 3 bases, with 8 bases between them. Per germline, CDR1 SNHLY and CDR2 FYNNEI. This chain's CDR3 is CASSEGGEETQYF. In nucleotides, the CDR3 is TGTGCCAGCAGTGAGGGCGGGGAAGAGACCCAGTACTTC.

This clone has more than one count but fewer than ten. The V call is TRBV4-1, the J call TRBJ1-6; tentatively, D is TRBD1 (5 bases). Germline assignment: CDR1 MGHRA and CDR2 YSYEKL. The CDR3 is made up of 18 amino acids. V was cut by 0 bases and J by 0 bases, with 12 bases left in between. As DNA, the CDR3 is TGCGCCAGCAGCCAAGATGGTTGGGGGGGCTCCTATAATTCACCCCTCCACTTT. It encodes CASSQDGWGGSYNSPLHF.

In its sample, this clone was seen a few times. CDR3 loop: CASSRLQGAKNIQYF. CDR3 sequence (DNA): TGTGCCAGCAGTCGACTACAGGGGGCCAAAAACATTCAGTACTTC. V gene TRBV6-5 combines with J gene TRBJ2-4; 7 bases match TRBD1. Losses at the gene ends were 5 bases for V and 1 base for J; bases not matched to a gene: 5. CDR3 length equals 15 residues. CDR1 and CDR2 from the germline V gene are MNHEY and SVGAGI.

The rearrangement uses TRBV2 and TRBJ2-7; tentatively, D is TRBD2 (6 bases). Germline assignment: CDR1 SNHLY and CDR2 FYNNEI. The germline V and J ends were trimmed by 2 bases and 3 bases, with 14 bases remaining between them. The CDR3 is made up of 15 amino acids. In nucleotides, the CDR3 is TGTGCCAGCAGTGAAACTGGGAGGCGAAGCTACGAGCAGTACTTC. It encodes CASSETGRRSYEQYF.

V and J are TRBV7-9 and TRBJ2-1; 13 bases line up with TRBD2. The CDR3 is 17 residues long. In germline, CDR1 is SEHNR, CDR2 FQNEAQ (reference sequence). The J segment lost 6 bases and the V segment lost 5 bases, leaving 10 bases of the junction unmatched. The CDR3 reads CASSLSPGLAGINEQFF. The DNA for the CDR3 is TGTGCCAGCAGCCTGTCGCCGGGACTAGCGGGAATCAATGAGCAGTTCTTC.

The chain employs TRBV5-1 and TRBJ2-7; 7 positions agree with TRBD2. The CDR3 covers 16 residues. The V gene end was trimmed by 4 bases and the J gene end by 4 bases; junction bases not matched to a gene: 14. The germline V gene encodes CDR1 SGHRS and CDR2 YFSETQ. Written as DNA, the CDR3 is TGCGCCAGCAGCCCGGGAATGGCTAGCGGCGGGTACGAGCAGTACTTC. Translated: CASSPGMASGGYEQYF.